The T cell receptor (beta chain) described here comes from a study of blood T cell repertoires in COVID-19. Looking at the study overall: COVID-19 samples from acute and convalescent phases originated in the United States, Italy and Spain. Sources were T cells, B-cell-depleted T cells, or PBMCs; the material itself was cDNA or gDNA.

Authors' analysis steps: Reference gene primer amplification in the assay estimated nucleated cell counts. The table came from immunoSEQ multiplex PCR; TCRdb's copy has only in-frame clones and leaves some out. Clone size and the V and J calls come from that table; the DNA yielded D and trimming. The sample has about 180,000 clones, about 91% seen once; the top ten hold roughly 4.2%. V was clipped by 5 bases and J by 3 bases, with 5 bases between them. This CDR3 contains 11 residues. The germline CDR1 and CDR2 sequences are SEHNR and FQNEAQ (reference sequence). This TCR came from a woman in her 30s with acute or convalescent COVID-19. Sequenced input: peripheral blood. The V and J genes are TRBV7-9 and TRBJ2-7; D is unclear. DNA for the CDR3: TGTGCCAGCAGCGTATACTACGAGCAGTACTTC. Its translation: CASSVYYEQYF.